A single T cell receptor (beta chain) is shown here with its context. Its antigen is unknown. It has no much larger one-base neighbor in the sample; base qualities were not kept. The treatment or condition label on this specimen signifies: randomized to nivolumab then ipilimumab (arm A) or the reverse (arm B). None of the trial patients had been given prior DNA-damaging chemotherapy. A FACS Aria II flow cytometer was used to sort live CD3+CD8+ cells that were negative for CD19 and CD56 from thawed PBMCs. Samples came from patients with melanoma in CheckMate 064, a randomized, open-label phase II trial of sequential checkpoint blockade. Leukapheresis was used to collect peripheral blood mononuclear cells, which were then purified with Ficoll-Paque and frozen in human serum with about 9.5% DMSO. Immediately after sorting, the purity of the sorted blood CD3+CD8+ cells was confirmed to be >95%, and DNA was then extracted.

TCRbeta CDR3 regions were immunosequenced from genomic DNA with the immunoSEQ Assay. Before high-throughput sequencing, the genomic DNA was amplified using bias-controlled multiplex PCR. As for the original processing: To quantify the absolute abundance of each unique TCRbeta CDR3 region, the sequences were collapsed and filtered. Clonality, defined as 1 minus Pielou's evenness, was calculated using only productive rearrangements. Clones with significantly greater frequencies in on-treatment versus baseline samples were identified using a previously published method. TCRdb limited this immuneACCESS table to in-frame rearrangements with V and J called. A share of clones is missing; checked studies link under half to unresolved V genes, and the rest is unexplained. That table gives V, J and clone size, and the DNA gave D and trimming. Counted in this sample were approximately 15,000 clones; roughly 71% of them appeared once. The ten largest clones add up to roughly an eighth of the sample.

The entry originates in a study of sequential checkpoint blockade in melanoma (dated by TCRdb to 2018 to 2020). General notes on the study: Patients were randomized 1:1 to first-line nivolumab followed by ipilimumab (arm A) or ipilimumab followed by nivolumab (arm B). Maintenance nivolumab was given following each of the two trial sequences. Study-level results and caveats: Larger, independent patient cohorts are needed to validate the response-prediction model that combines TCR metrics and mutation burden.

CDR1 and CDR2 (LGHNA, YSLEER) derive from the germline V gene. Trimming accounts for 3 bases at V and 7 bases at J, while the number of junction bases matched to no gene is 5. Measured from the cysteine to the phenylalanine, the CDR3 is 14 residues long. The kept DNA is CDR3 alone, 42 bases in frame from the first base. The sample was CD8+ T cells sorted from blood (inferred from file names), taken from a patient given nivolumab and ipilimumab in sequence. The source is a human donor with melanoma. The chain is encoded by TRBV4-3 joined to TRBJ1-2, and 10 junctional nucleotides match TRBD1. The CDR3 reads as follows: CASSQDRGDFGYTF. The nucleotide sequence is given as TGCGCCAGCAGCCAGGACAGGGGGGACTTTGGCTACACCTTC.